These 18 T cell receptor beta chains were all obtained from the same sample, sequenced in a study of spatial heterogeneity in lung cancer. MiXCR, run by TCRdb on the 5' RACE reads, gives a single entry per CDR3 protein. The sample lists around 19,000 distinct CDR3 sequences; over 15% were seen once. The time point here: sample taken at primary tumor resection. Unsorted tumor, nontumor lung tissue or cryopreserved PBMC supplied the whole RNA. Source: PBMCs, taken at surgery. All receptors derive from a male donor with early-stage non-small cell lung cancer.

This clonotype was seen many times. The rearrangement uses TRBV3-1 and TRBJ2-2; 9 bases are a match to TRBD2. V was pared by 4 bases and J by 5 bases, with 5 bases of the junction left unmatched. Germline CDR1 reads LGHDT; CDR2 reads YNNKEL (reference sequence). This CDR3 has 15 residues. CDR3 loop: CASSLGTSRTGELFF. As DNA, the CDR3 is TGTGCCAGCAGCCTGGGGACTAGCAGGACCGGGGAGCTGTTTTTT.

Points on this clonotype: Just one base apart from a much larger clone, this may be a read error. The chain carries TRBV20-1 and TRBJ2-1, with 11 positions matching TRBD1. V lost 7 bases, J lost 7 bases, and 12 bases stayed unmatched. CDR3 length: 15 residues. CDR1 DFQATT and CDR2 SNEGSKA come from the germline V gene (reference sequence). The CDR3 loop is CSVNVEGQGGNEQFF. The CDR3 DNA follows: TGCAGTGTCAATGTTGAGGGACAGGGGGGTAATGAGCAGTTCTTC.

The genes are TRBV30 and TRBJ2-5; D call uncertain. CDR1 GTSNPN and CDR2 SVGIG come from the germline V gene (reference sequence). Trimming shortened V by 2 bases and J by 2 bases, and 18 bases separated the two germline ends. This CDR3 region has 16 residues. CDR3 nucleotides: TGTGCCTGGAGTCCGGATTCTTCCCCTACACAAGAGACCCAGTACTTC. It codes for CAWSPDSSPTQETQYF. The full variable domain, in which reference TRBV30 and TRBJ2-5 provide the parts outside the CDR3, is SQTIHQWPATLVQPVGSPLSLECTVEGTSNPNLYWYRQAAGRGLQLLFYSVGIGQISSEVPQNLSASRPQDRQFILSSKKLLLSDSGFYLCAWSPDSSPTQETQYFGPGTRLLVL.

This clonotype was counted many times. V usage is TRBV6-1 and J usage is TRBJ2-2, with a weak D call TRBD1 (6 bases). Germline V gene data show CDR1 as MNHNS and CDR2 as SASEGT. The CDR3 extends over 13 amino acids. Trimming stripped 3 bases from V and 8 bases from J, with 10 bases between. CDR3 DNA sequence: TGTGCCAGCAGTGATATAGGACAGGGGGAGCTGTTTTTT. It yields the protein CASSDIGQGELFF.

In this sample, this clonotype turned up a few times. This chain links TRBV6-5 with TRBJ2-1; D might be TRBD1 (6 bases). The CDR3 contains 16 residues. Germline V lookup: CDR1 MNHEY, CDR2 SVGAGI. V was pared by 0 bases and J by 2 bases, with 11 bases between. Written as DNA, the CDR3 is TGTGCCAGCAGTTACTCGGGGGCCATCACCTACAATGAGCAGTTCTTC. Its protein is CASSYSGAITYNEQFF.

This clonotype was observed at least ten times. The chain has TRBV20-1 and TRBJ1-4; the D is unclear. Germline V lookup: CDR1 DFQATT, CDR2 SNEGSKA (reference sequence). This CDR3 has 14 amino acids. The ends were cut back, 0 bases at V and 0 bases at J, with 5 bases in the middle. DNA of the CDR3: TGCAGTGCTAGAGACGAGTCAACTAATGAAAAACTGTTTTTT. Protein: CSARDESTNEKLFF.

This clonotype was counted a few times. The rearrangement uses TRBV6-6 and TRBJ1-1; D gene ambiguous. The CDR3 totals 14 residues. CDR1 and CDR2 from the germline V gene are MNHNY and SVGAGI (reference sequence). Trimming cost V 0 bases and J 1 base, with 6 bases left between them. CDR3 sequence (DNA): TGTGCCAGCAGTTACTCACGGGGGAACACTGAAGCTTTCTTT. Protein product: CASSYSRGNTEAFF.

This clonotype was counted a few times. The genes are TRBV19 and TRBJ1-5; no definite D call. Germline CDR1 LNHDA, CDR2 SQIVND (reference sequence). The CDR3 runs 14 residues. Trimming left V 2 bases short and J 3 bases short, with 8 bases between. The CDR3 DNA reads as TGTGCCAGTAGTATATACAGCAACAATCAGCCCCAGCATTTT. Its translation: CASSIYSNNQPQHF.

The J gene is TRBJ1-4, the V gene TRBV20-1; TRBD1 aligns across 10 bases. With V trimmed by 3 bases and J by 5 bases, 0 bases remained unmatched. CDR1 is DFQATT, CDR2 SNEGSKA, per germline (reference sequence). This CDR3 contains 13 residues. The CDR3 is CSARGQGNEKLFF. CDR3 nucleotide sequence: TGCAGTGCTAGGGGACAGGGGAATGAAAAACTGTTTTTT.

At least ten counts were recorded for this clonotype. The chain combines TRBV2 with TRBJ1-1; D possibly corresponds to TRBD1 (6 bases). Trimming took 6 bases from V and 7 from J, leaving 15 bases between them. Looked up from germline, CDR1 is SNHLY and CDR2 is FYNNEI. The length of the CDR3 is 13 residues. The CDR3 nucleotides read TGTGCCAGCAGCGTAAGGGGGGACCGTGAAGCTTTCTTT. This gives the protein CASSVRGDREAFF.

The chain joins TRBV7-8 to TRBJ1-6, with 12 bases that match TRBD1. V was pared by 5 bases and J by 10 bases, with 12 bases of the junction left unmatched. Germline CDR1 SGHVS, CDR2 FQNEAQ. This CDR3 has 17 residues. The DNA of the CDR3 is TGTGCCAGCAGCCCCGGCCGGGACAGGGGGCGGGAATCACCCCTCCACTTT. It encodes CASSPGRDRGRESPLHF.

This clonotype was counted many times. The CDR3 sequence: CASSGTSGGGNEQFF. The CDR3 coding sequence is TGTGCCAGTAGTGGGACTAGCGGGGGTGGAAATGAGCAGTTCTTC. The rearrangement joins TRBV19 to TRBJ2-1; TRBD2 matches 14 bases. The ends lost 5 bases at V and 7 bases at J; junction bases unmatched: 4. Looked up from germline, CDR1 is LNHDA and CDR2 is SQIVND (reference sequence). The CDR3 contains 15 residues.

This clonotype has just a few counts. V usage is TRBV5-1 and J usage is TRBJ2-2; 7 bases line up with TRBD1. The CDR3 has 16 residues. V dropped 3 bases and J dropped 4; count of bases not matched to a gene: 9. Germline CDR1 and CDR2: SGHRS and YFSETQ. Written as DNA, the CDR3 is TGCGCCAGCAGCTCCCGGGACAGCCTAAGCACCGGGGAGCTGTTTTTT. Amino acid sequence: CASSSRDSLSTGELFF.

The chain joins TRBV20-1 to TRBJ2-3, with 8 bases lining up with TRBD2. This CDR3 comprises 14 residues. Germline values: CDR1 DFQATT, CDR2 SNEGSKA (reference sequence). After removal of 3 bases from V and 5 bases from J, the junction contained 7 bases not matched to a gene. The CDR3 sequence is CSARRGEVVDTQYF. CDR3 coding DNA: TGCAGTGCTAGGCGGGGGGAAGTTGTAGATACGCAGTATTTT.

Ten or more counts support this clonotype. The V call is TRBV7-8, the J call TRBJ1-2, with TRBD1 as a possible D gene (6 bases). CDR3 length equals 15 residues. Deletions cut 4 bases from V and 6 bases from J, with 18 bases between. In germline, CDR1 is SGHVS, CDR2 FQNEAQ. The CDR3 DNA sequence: TGTGCCAGCAGCTCGCCCTCGGGGGCAAGGGATGGCTACACCTTC. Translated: CASSSPSGARDGYTF.

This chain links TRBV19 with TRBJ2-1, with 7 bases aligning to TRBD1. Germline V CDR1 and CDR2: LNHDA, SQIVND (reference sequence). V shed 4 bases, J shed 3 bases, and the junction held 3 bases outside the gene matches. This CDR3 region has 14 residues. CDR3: CASSTGDSYNEQFF. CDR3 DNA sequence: TGTGCCAGTAGTACTGGGGACAGCTACAATGAGCAGTTCTTC.

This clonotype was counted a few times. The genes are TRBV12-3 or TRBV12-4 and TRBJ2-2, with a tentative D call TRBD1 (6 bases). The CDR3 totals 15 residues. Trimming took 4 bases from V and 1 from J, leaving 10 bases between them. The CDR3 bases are TGTGCCAGCAGTTACATGACAGGGAACACCGGGGAGCTGTTTTTT. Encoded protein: CASSYMTGNTGELFF.

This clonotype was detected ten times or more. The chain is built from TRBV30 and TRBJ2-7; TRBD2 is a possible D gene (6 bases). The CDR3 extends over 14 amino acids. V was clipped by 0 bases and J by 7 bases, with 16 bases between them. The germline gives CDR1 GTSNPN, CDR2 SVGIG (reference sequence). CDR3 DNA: TGTGCCTGGAGTGTAGGGGTTCAGGCGGGGGAGCAGTACTTC. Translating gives CAWSVGVQAGEQYF.